A single T cell receptor beta chain is shown here with its context. How the authors handled the data: Estimation of nucleated cell counts relied on the amplification of reference gene primers. Sequenced by immunoSEQ multiplex PCR; TCRdb stores in-frame clones only, minus some. The V and J calls and clone size come from that table; D and trimming were worked out from the DNA. The repertoire holds under 200,000 clones, with about 86% as singletons. This sample is part of a study of blood T cell repertoires in COVID-19. Study at large: Sources were T cells, B-cell-depleted T cells, or PBMCs; the material itself was cDNA or gDNA.

The V end lost 2 bases, the J end lost 0 bases, and 11 bases lay between the germline ends. The CDR3 runs 17 residues. Germline assignment: CDR1 MNHEY and CDR2 SVGEGT. The V gene is TRBV6-2 or TRBV6-3, the J gene TRBJ2-6, with D possibly TRBD2 on 5 matching bases. The specimen sequenced was peripheral blood. The sequence derives from a man between 18 and 35 years old with active or convalescent COVID-19. In DNA form, the CDR3 reads TGTGCCAGCAGTTACGCTAGCTCATACTCTGGGGCCAACGTCCTGACTTTC. Protein sequence: CASSYASSYSGANVLTF.